Below are 24 T cell receptor beta chains sequenced from a single sample in a study of cytomegalovirus exposure and HLA in healthy donors. Vbeta (60) and Jbeta (13) primers were used in the PCR. The table came from immunoSEQ multiplex PCR; TCRdb's copy has only in-frame clones and leaves some out. Among about 93,000 clones listed, around four fifths were seen once. What was sequenced was PBMCs. These receptors came from a man in his thirties or forties in good health and CMV-seronegative.

V gene TRBV7-2 combines with J gene TRBJ1-2; D is perhaps TRBD1 (5 bases). The CDR3 has 14 amino acids. The germline V gene has CDR1 SGHTA and CDR2 FQGNSA. Trimming stripped 0 bases from V and 5 bases from J, with 10 bases between. The CDR3, as DNA: TGTGCCAGCAGCTTAGCCCCCGGGGGGTATGGCTACACCTTC. Encoded protein: CASSLAPGGYGYTF.

The rearrangement links TRBV6-6 to TRBJ2-7; 10 nucleotides agree with TRBD1. Trimming at V came to 6 bases and at J to 2 bases, leaving 7 bases not matched to a gene. CDR1 is MNHNY and CDR2 is SVGAGI in the germline V gene (reference sequence). The CDR3 runs 15 residues. CDR3 sequence reads: CASSFGDRGTYEQYF. The CDR3 DNA sequence: TGTGCCAGCAGCTTTGGGGACAGGGGAACCTACGAGCAGTACTTC.

This chain uses TRBV7-2 with TRBJ2-1; tentative D call: TRBD2 (7 bases). The germline gives CDR1 SGHTA, CDR2 FQGNSA. This CDR3 region has 16 residues. V lost 0 bases, J lost 8 bases, and 17 bases lay in between. CDR3 protein: CASSLAGRGRVDEQFF. In DNA form, the CDR3 reads TGTGCCAGCAGCTTAGCCGGGCGGGGGCGGGTTGATGAGCAGTTCTTC.

The V call is TRBV7-8, the J call TRBJ1-5, with 9 bases lining up with TRBD1. Germline V gene sequence: CDR1 SGHVS, CDR2 FQNEAQ. J gave up 6 bases and V 1 base, and 10 bases lay outside the gene matches. The CDR3 runs 17 residues. CDR3 region: CASSLVLYRGRGQPQHF. CDR3 bases: TGTGCCAGCAGCTTAGTACTGTACAGGGGGCGAGGTCAGCCCCAGCATTTT.

The chain joins TRBV13 to TRBJ1-1; 7 bases line up with TRBD1. The germline gives CDR1 PRHDT, CDR2 FYEKMQ (reference sequence). The CDR3 extends over 14 amino acids. Trimming removed 3 bases from V and 2 bases from J; junction bases left unmatched: 3. CDR3 nucleotides: TGTGCCAGCAGCTTCGGGACAGCTAACACTGAAGCTTTCTTT. This sequence encodes CASSFGTANTEAFF.

Regarding this clone: In the same sample, other DNA sequences code for this CDR3. V is TRBV29-1 and J is TRBJ2-1, with 11 bases fitting TRBD2. There are 22 residues in the CDR3. V lost 4 bases and J lost 3; bases outside the gene matches: 26. Germline V lookup: CDR1 SQVTM, CDR2 ANQGSEA. The CDR3 DNA reads TGCAGCGTTGGTGGTGGGCCGTCCAAACTAGCGGGAGTCGACCTTAACTACAATGAGCAGTTCTTC. Residues: CSVGGGPSKLAGVDLNYNEQFF.

J is TRBJ2-7 and V is TRBV28; TRBD1 agrees at 9 bases. The CDR3 has 15 amino acids. V shed 4 bases and J 2 bases; nucleotides not matched to a gene: 6. Per germline, CDR1 MDHEN and CDR2 SYDVKM. This CDR3 reads CASSSTGGRTYEQYF. The CDR3 bases are TGTGCCAGCAGTTCGACAGGGGGGCGAACCTACGAGCAGTACTTC.

This chain uses TRBV18 with TRBJ2-3; possible D gene TRBD2, 6 bases. V lost 5 bases, J lost 6 bases, and 15 bases lay in between. There are 14 residues in the CDR3. CDR1 is KGHSH, CDR2 LQKENI, per germline. The CDR3 nucleotides are TGTGCCAGCTCATTCACGGAGGGGTCGGATACGCAGTATTTT. It translates to CASSFTEGSDTQYF.

The chain combines TRBV6-5 with TRBJ2-7; perhaps TRBD1 as D (6 bases). Trimming removed 4 bases from V and 0 bases from J, with 16 bases in between. From germline, CDR1 is MNHEY and CDR2 SVGAGI. The CDR3 runs to 16 residues. The CDR3: CASSSPLSTGSYEQYF. CDR3 nucleotides: TGTGCCAGCAGTTCTCCCCTCTCGACAGGCTCCTACGAGCAGTACTTC.

The V and J genes are TRBV5-1 and TRBJ2-5; D is possibly TRBD1 (6 bases). The DNA end is more similar to TRBJ2-7, so the J call may be wrong. The CDR3 consists of 13 residues. Germline V CDR1 and CDR2: SGHRS, YFSETQ. The CDR3 here is CASSSNRAAEQYF. As DNA, the CDR3 is TGCGCCAGCAGCTCGAACAGGGCGGCCGAGCAGTACTTC.

The chain couples TRBV5-4 to TRBJ1-1; 10 bases map to TRBD1. V dropped 5 bases and J dropped 5; count of bases not matched to a gene: 12. CDR1 and CDR2 (germline): SGHNT, YYREEE (reference sequence). This CDR3 contains 16 residues. In nucleotides, the CDR3 is TGTGCCAGCAGACCCGGGACAGGGGAGGGAAAGACTGAAGCTTTCTTT. Its translation is CASRPGTGEGKTEAFF.

This chain links TRBV28 with TRBJ1-2, with TRBD1 matching 7 bases. CDR1 and CDR2 (germline): MDHEN, SYDVKM. There are 16 residues in the CDR3. Germline trimming cut 5 bases from V and 7 bases from J; bases unmatched to any gene: 16. The CDR3 nucleotides are TGTGCCAGCAGTCCACCGACTAGACAGGGAAGGTTTGGCTACACCTTC. Its protein product is CASSPPTRQGRFGYTF.

The genes are TRBV6-5 and TRBJ2-3; 11 bases are a match to TRBD2. This CDR3 is built from 15 residues. With V trimmed by 8 bases and J by 5 bases, 9 bases remained unmatched. Germline V gene lookup returns CDR1 MNHEY and CDR2 SVGAGI. The CDR3 DNA is TGTGCCAGCGGGGGACTAGCGGAGGGAAAAGATACGCAGTATTTT. It yields the protein CASGGLAEGKDTQYF.

The rearrangement uses TRBV7-2 and TRBJ1-2, with D perhaps matching TRBD1 (5 bases). The germline V and J ends were trimmed by 2 bases and 6 bases, with 10 bases remaining between them. The CDR3 runs to 13 residues. The V gene's germline CDR1 is SGHTA and CDR2 FQGNSA. Here the CDR3 reads CASSLWGGDGYTF. Here the CDR3 DNA reads TGTGCCAGCAGCTTATGGGGGGGTGATGGCTACACCTTC.

The chain recombines TRBV2 with TRBJ2-7; D may be TRBD2 (6 bases). V gave up 6 bases and J gave up 2 bases, with 14 bases separating them. This CDR3 region has 14 residues. Germline CDR1 SNHLY, CDR2 FYNNEI. The CDR3 nucleotides read TGTGCCAGCAGACCGGGACTTTCGGCCTACGAGCAGTACTTC. This codes for CASRPGLSAYEQYF.

The V gene is TRBV4-2, the J gene TRBJ2-5, with TRBD1 identical over 9 bases. CDR1 and CDR2 from the germline V gene are LGHNA and YNFKEQ. V lost 0 bases and J lost 5; bases outside the gene matches: 7. The CDR3 runs to 16 residues. The CDR3 region is CASSQEDRGVEETQYF. The CDR3, as DNA: TGTGCCAGCAGCCAAGAAGACAGGGGGGTAGAGGAGACCCAGTACTTC.

The chain has TRBV7-9 and TRBJ2-7, with 14 bases that match TRBD2. Unmatched junction bases numbered 6, after V lost 5 bases and J lost 6 bases. Germline V gene lookup returns CDR1 SEHNR and CDR2 FQNEAQ (reference sequence). The CDR3 sequence is 15 residues long. The CDR3 region is CASSPPGTSGSEQYF. As DNA, the CDR3 is TGTGCCAGCAGCCCGCCTGGGACTAGCGGGAGCGAGCAGTACTTC.

The chain joins TRBV4-1 to TRBJ2-7, with D possibly being TRBD1 (7 bases). Germline CDR1 is MGHRA and CDR2 is YSYEKL. Trimming shortened V by 4 bases and J by 0 bases, and 13 bases separated the two germline ends. The CDR3 spans 15 residues. The CDR3 spells CASSRGTASSYEQYF. CDR3 bases: TGCGCCAGCAGCCGCGGGACAGCGAGCTCCTACGAGCAGTACTTC.

This clone was seen a handful of times. The chain uses TRBV30 and TRBJ2-7; D is unclear. This CDR3 has 14 residues. With 3 bases removed from V and 3 bases from J, the gap between germline ends came to 15 bases. CDR1 GTSNPN and CDR2 SVGIG come from the germline V gene (reference sequence). The CDR3 loop is CAWSFPPRVYEQYF. The DNA of the CDR3 is TGTGCCTGGAGCTTCCCGCCACGAGTCTACGAGCAGTACTTC.

This clone has a handful of counts. The genes are TRBV2 and TRBJ2-7; TRBD2 is a possible D gene (6 bases). Trimming removed 8 bases at V and 5 bases at J, with 19 bases between. Germline V gene sequence: CDR1 SNHLY, CDR2 FYNNEI. The CDR3 sequence is 14 residues long. This chain's CDR3 is CASEPGLPWDEQYF. The CDR3 region has the DNA TGTGCCAGCGAACCGGGACTCCCGTGGGACGAGCAGTACTTC. Full variable domain (rest looked up from reference TRBV2 and TRBJ2-7): EPEVTQTPSHQVTQMGQEVILRCVPISNHLYFYWYRQILGQKVEFLVSFYNNEISEKSEIFDDQFSVERPDGSNFTLKIRSTKLEDSAMYFCASEPGLPWDEQYFGPGTRLTVT.

V is TRBV29-1 and J is TRBJ2-7; a weak D match, TRBD2 (5 bases). This CDR3 is 15 amino acids long. Trimming stripped 2 bases from V and 3 bases from J, with 17 bases between. From germline, CDR1 is SQVTM and CDR2 ANQGSEA. CDR3 nucleotide sequence: TGCAGCGTTGAACTCCCCAGCGGAGAGGACTACGAGCAGTACTTC. Protein: CSVELPSGEDYEQYF.

The chain joins TRBV6-1 to TRBJ1-1; D is possibly TRBD1 (5 bases). CDR3 length equals 12 residues. Trimming pared 4 bases from V and 11 bases from J, leaving 14 bases between. Germline CDR1 MNHNS, CDR2 SASEGT. The CDR3 region is CASSVGGGRAFF. The DNA of the CDR3 is TGTGCCAGCAGTGTAGGCGGGGGACGGGCTTTCTTT.

This clone was seen just once. V is TRBV6-1 and J is TRBJ2-1; no reliable D call. Germline values: CDR1 MNHNS, CDR2 SASEGT. The CDR3 is made up of 14 amino acids. Trimming removed 3 bases at V and 0 bases at J, with 6 bases between. Here the CDR3 DNA reads TGTGCCAGCAGTGACCCGGGCTCCTACAATGAGCAGTTCTTC. Amino acids: CASSDPGSYNEQFF.

J is TRBJ1-1 and V is TRBV28, with 8 bases aligning to TRBD1. Trimming at V came to 6 bases and at J to 4 bases, leaving 10 bases not matched to a gene. CDR3 size: 15 residues. Germline CDR1 and CDR2: MDHEN and SYDVKM. The CDR3 loop reads CASRPMTGAGTEAFF. As DNA, the CDR3 is TGTGCCAGCAGACCAATGACAGGGGCTGGCACTGAAGCTTTCTTT.